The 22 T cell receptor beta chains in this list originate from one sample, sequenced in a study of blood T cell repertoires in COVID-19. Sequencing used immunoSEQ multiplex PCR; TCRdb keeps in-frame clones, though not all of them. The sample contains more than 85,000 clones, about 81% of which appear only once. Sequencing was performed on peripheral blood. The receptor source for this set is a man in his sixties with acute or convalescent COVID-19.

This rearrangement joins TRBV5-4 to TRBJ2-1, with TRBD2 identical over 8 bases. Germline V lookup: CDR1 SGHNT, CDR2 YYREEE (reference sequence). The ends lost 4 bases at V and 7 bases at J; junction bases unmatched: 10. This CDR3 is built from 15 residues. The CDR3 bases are TGTGCCAGCAGCCTAGATAGCGGGGTACGGAATGAGCAGTTCTTC. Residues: CASSLDSGVRNEQFF. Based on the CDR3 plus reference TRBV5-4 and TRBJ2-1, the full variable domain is ETGVTQSPTHLIKTRGQQVTLRCSSQSGHNTVSWYQQALGQGPQFIFQYYREEENGRGNFPPRFSGLQFPNYSSELNVNALELDDSALYLCASSLDSGVRNEQFFGPGTRLTVL.

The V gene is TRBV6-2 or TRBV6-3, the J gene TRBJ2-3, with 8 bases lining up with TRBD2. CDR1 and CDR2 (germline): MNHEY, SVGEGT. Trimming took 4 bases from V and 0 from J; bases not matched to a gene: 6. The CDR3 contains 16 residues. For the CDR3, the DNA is TGTGCCAGCAGTTGGGGGACTAGTCCTAGCACAGATACGCAGTATTTT. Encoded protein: CASSWGTSPSTDTQYF.

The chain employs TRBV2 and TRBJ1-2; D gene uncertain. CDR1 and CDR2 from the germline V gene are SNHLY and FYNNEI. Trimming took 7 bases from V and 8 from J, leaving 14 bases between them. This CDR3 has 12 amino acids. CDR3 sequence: CASTIFSQGYTF. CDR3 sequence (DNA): TGTGCCAGCACCATATTTTCACAGGGCTACACCTTC.

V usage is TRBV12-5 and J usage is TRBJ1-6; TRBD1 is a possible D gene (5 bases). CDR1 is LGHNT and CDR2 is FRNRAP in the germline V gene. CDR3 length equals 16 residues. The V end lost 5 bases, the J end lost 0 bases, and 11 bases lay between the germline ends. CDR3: CASGGLGGSYNSPLHF. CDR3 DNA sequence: TGTGCTAGTGGTGGCTTGGGGGGCTCCTATAATTCACCCCTCCACTTT.

DNA of the CDR3: TGTGCCAGTAGTACCCGACTAGCCGATACGCAGTATTTT. It translates to CASSTRLADTQYF. The chain employs TRBV19 and TRBJ2-3; 7 nucleotides match TRBD2. The CDR3 loop spans 13 amino acids. Germline V gene data show CDR1 as LNHDA and CDR2 as SQIVND (reference sequence). With 4 bases clipped from V and 6 bases from J, the junction kept 4 bases outside the gene matches.

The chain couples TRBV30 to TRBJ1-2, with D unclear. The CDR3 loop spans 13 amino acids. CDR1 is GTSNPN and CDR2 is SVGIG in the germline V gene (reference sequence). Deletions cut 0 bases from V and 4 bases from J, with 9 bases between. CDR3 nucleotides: TGTGCCTGGAGTGTAATGGCGGGCTATGGCTACACCTTC. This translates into CAWSVMAGYGYTF.

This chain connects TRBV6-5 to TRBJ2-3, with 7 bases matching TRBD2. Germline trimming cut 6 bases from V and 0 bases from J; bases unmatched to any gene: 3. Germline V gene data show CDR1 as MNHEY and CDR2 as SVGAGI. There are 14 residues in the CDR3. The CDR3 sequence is CASRTSTSTDTQYF. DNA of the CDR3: TGTGCCAGCAGGACTAGCACCAGCACAGATACGCAGTATTTT.

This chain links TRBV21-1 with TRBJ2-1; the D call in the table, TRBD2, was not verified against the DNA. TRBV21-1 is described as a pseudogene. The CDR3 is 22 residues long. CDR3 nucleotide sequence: TGTGCCAGCAGCAAAGCAGTCAAGTGGTCGGGAGGGCCGCTCCCCAACACCAATGAGCAGTTCTTC. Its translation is CASSKAVKWSGGPLPNTNEQFF.

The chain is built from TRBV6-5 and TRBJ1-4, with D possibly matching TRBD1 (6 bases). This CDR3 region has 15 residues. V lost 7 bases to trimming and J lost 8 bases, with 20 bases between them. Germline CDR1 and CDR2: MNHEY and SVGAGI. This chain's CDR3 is CASTNGQGKGEKLFF. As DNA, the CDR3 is TGTGCCAGCACTAACGGGCAGGGGAAGGGAGAAAAACTGTTTTTT.

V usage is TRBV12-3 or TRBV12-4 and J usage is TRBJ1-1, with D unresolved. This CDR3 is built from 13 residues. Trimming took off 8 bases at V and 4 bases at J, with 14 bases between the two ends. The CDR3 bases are TGTGCCAGCCTAGTTTCGGAGGTCACTGAAGCTTTCTTT. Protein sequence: CASLVSEVTEAFF.

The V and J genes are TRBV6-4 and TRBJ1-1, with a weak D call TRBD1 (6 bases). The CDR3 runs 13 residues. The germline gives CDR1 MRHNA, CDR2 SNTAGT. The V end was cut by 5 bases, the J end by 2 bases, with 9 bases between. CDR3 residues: CASSRTDNTEAFF. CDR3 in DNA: TGTGCCAGCAGTCGGACAGATAACACTGAAGCTTTCTTT.

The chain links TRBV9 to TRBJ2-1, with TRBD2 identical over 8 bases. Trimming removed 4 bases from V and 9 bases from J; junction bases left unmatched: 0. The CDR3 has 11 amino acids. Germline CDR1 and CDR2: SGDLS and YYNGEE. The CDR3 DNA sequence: TGTGCCAGCAGCACTAGCGGTGAGCAGTTCTTC. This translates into CASSTSGEQFF.

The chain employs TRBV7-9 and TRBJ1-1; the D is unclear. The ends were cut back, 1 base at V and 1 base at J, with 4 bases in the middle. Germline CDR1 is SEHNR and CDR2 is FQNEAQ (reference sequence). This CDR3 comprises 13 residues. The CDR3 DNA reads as TGTGCCAGCAGCTTAGGAGAGAACACTGAAGCTTTCTTT. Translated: CASSLGENTEAFF. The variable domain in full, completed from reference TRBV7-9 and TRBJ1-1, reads DTGVSQNPRHKITKRGQNVTFRCDPISEHNRLYWYRQTLGQGPEFLTYFQNEAQLEKSRLLSDRFSAERPKGSFSTLEIQRTEQGDSAMYLCASSLGENTEAFFGQGTRLTVV.

The CDR3 nucleotides read TGCGCCAGCAGCTTGTTAGGGCTAGCCACTGAAGCTTTCTTT. Translation: CASSLLGLATEAFF. The genes are TRBV5-1 and TRBJ1-1; no clear D. Germline V lookup: CDR1 SGHRS, CDR2 YFSETQ. The CDR3 length is 14 residues. Deletions cut 1 base from V and 4 bases from J, with 11 bases between.

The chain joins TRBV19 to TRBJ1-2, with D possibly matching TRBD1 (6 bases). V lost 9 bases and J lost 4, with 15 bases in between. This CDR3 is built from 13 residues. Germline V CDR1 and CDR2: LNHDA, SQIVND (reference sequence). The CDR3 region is CASLTGLGYGYTF. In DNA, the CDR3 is TGTGCCAGCCTAACAGGGCTCGGCTATGGCTACACCTTC.

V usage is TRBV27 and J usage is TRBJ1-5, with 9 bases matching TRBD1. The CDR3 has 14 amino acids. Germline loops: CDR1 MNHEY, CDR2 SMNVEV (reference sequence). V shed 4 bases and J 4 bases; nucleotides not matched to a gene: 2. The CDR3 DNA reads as TGTGCCAGCAGTTCACAGGGGGCGAATCAGCCCCAGCATTTT. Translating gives CASSSQGANQPQHF.

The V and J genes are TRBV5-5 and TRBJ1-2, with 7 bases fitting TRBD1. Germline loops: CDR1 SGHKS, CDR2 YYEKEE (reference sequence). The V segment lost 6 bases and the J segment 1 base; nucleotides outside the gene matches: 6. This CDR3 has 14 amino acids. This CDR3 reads CASTTGALNYGYTF. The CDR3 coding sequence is TGTGCCAGCACCACAGGGGCCCTTAACTATGGCTACACCTTC.

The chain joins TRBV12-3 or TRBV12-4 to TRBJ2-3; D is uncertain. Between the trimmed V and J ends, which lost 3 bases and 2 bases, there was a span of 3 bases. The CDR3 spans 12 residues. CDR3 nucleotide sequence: TGTGCCAGCAGTTTCAACACAGATACGCAGTATTTT. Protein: CASSFNTDTQYF.

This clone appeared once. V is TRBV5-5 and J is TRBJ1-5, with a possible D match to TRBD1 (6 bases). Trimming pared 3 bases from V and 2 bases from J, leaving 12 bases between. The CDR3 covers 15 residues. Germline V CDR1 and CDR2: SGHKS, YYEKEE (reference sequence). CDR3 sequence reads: CASSWRGGGNQPQHF. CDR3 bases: TGTGCCAGCAGCTGGAGAGGGGGAGGCAATCAGCCCCAGCATTTT.

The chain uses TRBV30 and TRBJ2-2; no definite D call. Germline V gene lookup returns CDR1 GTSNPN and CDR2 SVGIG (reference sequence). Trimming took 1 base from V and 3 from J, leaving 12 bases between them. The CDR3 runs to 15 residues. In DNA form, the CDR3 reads TGTGCCTGGAGTGCCCCTCCTACTCACACCGGGGAGCTGTTTTTT. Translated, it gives CAWSAPPTHTGELFF.

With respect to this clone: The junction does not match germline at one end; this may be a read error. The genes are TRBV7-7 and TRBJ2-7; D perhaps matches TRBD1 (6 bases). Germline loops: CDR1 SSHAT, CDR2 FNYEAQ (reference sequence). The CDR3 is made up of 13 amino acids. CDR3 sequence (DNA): TGTGCTAGCAGCTACGAACAGGGTTACGAGCAGTACTTC. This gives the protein CASSYEQGYEQYF. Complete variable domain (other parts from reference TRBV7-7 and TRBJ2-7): GAGVSQSPRYKVTKRGQDVTLRCDPISSHATLYWYQQALGQGPEFLTYFNYEAQPDKSGLPSDRFSAERPEGSISTLTIQRTEQRDSAMYRCASSYEQGYEQYFGPGTRLTVT.

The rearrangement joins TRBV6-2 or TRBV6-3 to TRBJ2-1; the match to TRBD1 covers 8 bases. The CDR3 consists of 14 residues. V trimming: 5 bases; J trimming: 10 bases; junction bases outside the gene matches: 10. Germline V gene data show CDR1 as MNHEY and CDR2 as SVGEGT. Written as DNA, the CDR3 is TGTGCCAGCAGTCGGGACAGGACCCGGGGGGAGCAGTTCTTC. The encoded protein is CASSRDRTRGEQFF.